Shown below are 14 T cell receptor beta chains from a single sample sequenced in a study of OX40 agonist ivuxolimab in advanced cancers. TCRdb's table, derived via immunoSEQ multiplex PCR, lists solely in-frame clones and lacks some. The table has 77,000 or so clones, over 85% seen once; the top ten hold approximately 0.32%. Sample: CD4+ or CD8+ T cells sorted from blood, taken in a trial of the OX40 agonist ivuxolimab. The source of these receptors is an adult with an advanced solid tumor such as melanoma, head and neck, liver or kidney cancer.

The CDR3 region is CASSRGTGEKLFF. In DNA form, the CDR3 reads TGTGCCAGCTCTCGGGGGACGGGGGAAAAACTGTTTTTT. This chain uses TRBV18 with TRBJ1-4, with TRBD1 as a possible D gene (5 bases). This CDR3 region has 13 residues. Trimming removed 6 bases from V and 8 bases from J, with 13 bases in between. Germline CDR1 reads KGHSH; CDR2 reads LQKENI.

The CDR3 sequence is CASSPLKQGNTEAFF. The CDR3 DNA is TGCGCCAGCAGTCCATTAAAACAGGGGAACACTGAAGCTTTCTTT. The chain combines TRBV5-1 with TRBJ1-1; perhaps TRBD1 as D (6 bases). This CDR3 is built from 15 residues. Trimming took off 5 bases at V and 1 base at J, with 15 bases between the two ends. In germline, CDR1 is SGHRS, CDR2 YFSETQ.

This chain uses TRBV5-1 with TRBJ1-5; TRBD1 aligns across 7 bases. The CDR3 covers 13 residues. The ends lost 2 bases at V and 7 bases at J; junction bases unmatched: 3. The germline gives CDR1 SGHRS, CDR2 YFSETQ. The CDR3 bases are TGCGCCAGCAGCTTAGGGGGCGCGCAGCCCCAGCATTTT. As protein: CASSLGGAQPQHF.

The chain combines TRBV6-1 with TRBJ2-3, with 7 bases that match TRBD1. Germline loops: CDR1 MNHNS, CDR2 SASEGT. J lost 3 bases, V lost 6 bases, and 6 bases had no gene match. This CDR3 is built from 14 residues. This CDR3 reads CASRAGGGTDTQYF. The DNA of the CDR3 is TGTGCCAGCAGGGCAGGGGGTGGGACAGATACGCAGTATTTT.

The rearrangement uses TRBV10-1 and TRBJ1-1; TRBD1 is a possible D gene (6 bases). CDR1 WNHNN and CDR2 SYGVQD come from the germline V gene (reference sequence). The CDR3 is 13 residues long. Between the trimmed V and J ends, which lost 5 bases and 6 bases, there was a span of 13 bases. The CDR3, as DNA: TGCGCCAGCAGTCGGACAGCAACCGCTGAAGCTTTCTTT. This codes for CASSRTATAEAFF.

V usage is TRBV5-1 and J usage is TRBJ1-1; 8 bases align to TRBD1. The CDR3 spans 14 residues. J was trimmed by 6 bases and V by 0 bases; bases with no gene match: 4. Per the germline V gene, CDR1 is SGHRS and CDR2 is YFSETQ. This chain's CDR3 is CASSLGGTGAEAFF. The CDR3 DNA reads TGCGCCAGCAGCTTGGGAGGGACAGGCGCTGAAGCTTTCTTT.

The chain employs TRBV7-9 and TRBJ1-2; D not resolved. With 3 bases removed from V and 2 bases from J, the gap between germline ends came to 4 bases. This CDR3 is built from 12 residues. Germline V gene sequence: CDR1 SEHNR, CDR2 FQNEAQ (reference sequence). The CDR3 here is CASSLINYGYTF. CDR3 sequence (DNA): TGTGCCAGCAGCTTGATAAACTATGGCTACACCTTC.

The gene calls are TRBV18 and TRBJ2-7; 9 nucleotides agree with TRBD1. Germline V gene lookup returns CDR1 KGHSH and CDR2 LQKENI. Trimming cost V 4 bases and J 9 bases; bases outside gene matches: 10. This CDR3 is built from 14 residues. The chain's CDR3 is CASSRSGQGEGQYF. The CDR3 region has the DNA TGTGCCAGCTCACGATCGGGACAGGGAGAGGGGCAGTACTTC.

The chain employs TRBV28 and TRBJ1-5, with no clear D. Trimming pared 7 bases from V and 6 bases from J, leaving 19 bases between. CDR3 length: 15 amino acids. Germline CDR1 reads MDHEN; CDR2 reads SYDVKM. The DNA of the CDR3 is TGTGCCAGCATTGACGGGAGGAGGTCGGGTCAGCCCCAGCATTTT. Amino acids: CASIDGRRSGQPQHF.

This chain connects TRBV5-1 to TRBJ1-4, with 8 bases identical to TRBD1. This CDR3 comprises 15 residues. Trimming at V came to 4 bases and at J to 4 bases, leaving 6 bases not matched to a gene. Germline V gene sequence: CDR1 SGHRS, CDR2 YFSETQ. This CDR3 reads CASSLDRVHNEKLFF. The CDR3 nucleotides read TGCGCCAGCAGCCTGGACAGGGTCCATAATGAAAAACTGTTTTTT.

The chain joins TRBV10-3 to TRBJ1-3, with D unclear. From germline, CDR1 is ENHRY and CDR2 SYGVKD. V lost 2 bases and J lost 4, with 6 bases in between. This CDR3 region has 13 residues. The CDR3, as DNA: TGTGCCATCAGTGAGGCGGAGGGAAACACCATATATTTT. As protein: CAISEAEGNTIYF.

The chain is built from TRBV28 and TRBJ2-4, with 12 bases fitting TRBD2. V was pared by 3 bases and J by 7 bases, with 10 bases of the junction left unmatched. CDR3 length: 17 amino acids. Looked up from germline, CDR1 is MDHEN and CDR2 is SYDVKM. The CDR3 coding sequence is TGTGCCAGCAGTTTGGGACTAGCGGGTCGGAGGGGGAACATTCAGTACTTC. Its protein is CASSLGLAGRRGNIQYF.

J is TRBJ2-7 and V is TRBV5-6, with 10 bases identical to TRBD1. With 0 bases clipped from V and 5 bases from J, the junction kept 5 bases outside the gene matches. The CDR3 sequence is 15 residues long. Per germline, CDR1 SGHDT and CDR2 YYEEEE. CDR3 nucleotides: TGTGCCAGCAGCTTGGCCGGGACAGGGGCCGACGAGCAGTACTTC. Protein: CASSLAGTGADEQYF. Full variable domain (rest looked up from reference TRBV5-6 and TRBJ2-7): DAGVTQSPTHLIKTRGQQVTLRCSPKSGHDTVSWYQQALGQGPQFIFQYYEEEERQRGNFPDRFSGHQFPNYSSELNVNALLLGDSALYLCASSLAGTGADEQYFGPGTRLTVT.

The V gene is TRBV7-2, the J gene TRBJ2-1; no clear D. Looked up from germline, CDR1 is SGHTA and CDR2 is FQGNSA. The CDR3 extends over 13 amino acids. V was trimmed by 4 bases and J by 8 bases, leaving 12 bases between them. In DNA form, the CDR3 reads TGTGCCAGCAGCTCTAGGCTCGTAGATGAGCAGTTCTTC. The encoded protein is CASSSRLVDEQFF.